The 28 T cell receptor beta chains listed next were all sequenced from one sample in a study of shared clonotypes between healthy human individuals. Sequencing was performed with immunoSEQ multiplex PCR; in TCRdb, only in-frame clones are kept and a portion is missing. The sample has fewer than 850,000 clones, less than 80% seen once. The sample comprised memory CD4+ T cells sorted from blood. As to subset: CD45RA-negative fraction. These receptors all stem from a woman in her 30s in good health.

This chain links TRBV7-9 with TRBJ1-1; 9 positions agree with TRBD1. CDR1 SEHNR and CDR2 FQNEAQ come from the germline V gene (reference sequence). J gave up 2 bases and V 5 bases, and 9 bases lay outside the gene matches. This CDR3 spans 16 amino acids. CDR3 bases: TGTGCCAGCAGCCCACACAGGGGGCTGTTTAACACTGAAGCTTTCTTT. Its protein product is CASSPHRGLFNTEAFF.

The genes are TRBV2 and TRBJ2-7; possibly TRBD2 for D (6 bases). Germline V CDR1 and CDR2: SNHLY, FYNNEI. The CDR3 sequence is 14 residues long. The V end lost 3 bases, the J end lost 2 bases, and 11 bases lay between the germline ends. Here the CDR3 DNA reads TGTGCCAGCAGTGATCGGACTATCCCCTACGAGCAGTACTTC. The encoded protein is CASSDRTIPYEQYF. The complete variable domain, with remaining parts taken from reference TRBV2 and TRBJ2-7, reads EPEVTQTPSHQVTQMGQEVILRCVPISNHLYFYWYRQILGQKVEFLVSFYNNEISEKSEIFDDQFSVERPDGSNFTLKIRSTKLEDSAMYFCASSDRTIPYEQYFGPGTRLTVT.

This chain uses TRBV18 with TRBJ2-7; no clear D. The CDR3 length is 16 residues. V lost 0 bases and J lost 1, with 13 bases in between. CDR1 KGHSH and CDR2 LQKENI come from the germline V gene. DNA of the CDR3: TGTGCCAGCTCACCACCAGGCCAGCTACCTTCCTACGAGCAGTACTTC. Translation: CASSPPGQLPSYEQYF. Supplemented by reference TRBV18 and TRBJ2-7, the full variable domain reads NAGVMQNPRHLVRRRGQEARLRCSPMKGHSHVYWYRQLPEEGLKFMVYLQKENIIDESGMPKERFSAEFPKEGPSILRIQQVVRGDSAAYFCASSPPGQLPSYEQYFGPGTRLTVT.

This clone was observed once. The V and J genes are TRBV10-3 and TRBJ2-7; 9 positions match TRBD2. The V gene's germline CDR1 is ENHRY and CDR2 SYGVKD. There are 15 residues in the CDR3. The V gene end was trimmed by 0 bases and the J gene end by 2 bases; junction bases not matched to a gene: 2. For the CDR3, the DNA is TGTGCCATCAGTGAGTCCGGCGGGAGGGCCTACGAGCAGTACTTC. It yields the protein CAISESGGRAYEQYF.

The DNA for the CDR3 is TGTGCCAGCAGCTTAATAACAGCGGGAGTAGGGTCGCAGTATTTT. Its translation: CASSLITAGVGSQYF. The chain employs TRBV7-2 and TRBJ2-3; TRBD2 matches at 8 bases. Germline assignment: CDR1 SGHTA and CDR2 FQGNSA. Germline trimming cut 2 bases from V and 10 bases from J; bases unmatched to any gene: 11. CDR3 size: 15 residues.

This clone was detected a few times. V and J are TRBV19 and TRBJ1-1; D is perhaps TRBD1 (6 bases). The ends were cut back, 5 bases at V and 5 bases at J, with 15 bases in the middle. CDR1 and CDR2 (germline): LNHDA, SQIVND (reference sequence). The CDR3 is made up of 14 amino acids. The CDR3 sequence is CASSARGLGTEAFF. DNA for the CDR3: TGTGCCAGTAGTGCCAGGGGTCTGGGAACTGAAGCTTTCTTT. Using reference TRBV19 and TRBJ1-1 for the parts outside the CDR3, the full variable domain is DGGITQSPKYLFRKEGQNVTLSCEQNLNHDAMYWYRQDPGQGLRLIYYSQIVNDFQKGDIAEGYSVSREKKESFPLTVTSAQKNPTAFYLCASSARGLGTEAFFGQGTRLTVV.

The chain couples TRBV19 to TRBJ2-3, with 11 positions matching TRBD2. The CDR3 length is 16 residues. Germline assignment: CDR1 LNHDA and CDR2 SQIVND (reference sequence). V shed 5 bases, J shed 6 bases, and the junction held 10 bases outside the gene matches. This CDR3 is CASSLSTSGKTDTQYF. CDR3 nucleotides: TGTGCCAGTAGTCTCTCGACTAGCGGGAAAACCGATACGCAGTATTTT.

The CDR3 protein is CASRGASLETDITYEQYF. The CDR3 coding sequence is TGTGCCAGTAGGGGGGCCTCGCTCGAGACAGATATTACCTACGAGCAGTACTTC. The gene calls are TRBV19 and TRBJ2-7; a possible D gene is TRBD1 (6 bases). The CDR3 has 18 residues. Germline CDR1 and CDR2: LNHDA and SQIVND (reference sequence). V dropped 6 bases and J dropped 2 bases, with 26 bases sitting between them.

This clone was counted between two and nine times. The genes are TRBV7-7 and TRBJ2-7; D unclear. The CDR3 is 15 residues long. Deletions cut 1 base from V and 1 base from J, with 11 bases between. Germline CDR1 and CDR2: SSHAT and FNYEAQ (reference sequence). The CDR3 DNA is TGTGCCAGCAGCTTAGACCTCTCGGCGTCCTACGAGCAGTACTTC. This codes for CASSLDLSASYEQYF.

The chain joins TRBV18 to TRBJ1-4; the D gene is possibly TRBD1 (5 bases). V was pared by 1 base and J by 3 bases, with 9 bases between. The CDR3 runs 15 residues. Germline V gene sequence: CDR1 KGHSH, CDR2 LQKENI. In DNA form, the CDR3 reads TGTGCCAGCTCACCACGGCAGGGAGCTAATGAAAAACTGTTTTTT. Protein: CASSPRQGANEKLFF.

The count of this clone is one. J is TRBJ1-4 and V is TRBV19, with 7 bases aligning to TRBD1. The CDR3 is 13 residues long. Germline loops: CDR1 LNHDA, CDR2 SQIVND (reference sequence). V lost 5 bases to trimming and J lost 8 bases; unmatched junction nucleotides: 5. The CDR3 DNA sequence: TGTGCCAGTAGTGTCGTGGACAGGGAAAAACTGTTTTTT. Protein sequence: CASSVVDREKLFF.

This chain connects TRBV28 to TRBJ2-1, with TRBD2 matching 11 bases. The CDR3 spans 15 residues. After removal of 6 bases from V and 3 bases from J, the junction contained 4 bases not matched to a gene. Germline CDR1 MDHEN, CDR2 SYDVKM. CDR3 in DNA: TGTGCCAGCAGAGAGACTAGCGGGAACTACAATGAGCAGTTCTTC. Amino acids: CASRETSGNYNEQFF. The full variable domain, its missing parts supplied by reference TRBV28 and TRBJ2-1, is DVKVTQSSRYLVKRTGEKVFLECVQDMDHENMFWYRQDPGLGLRLIYFSYDVKMKEKGDIPEGYSVSREKKERFSLILESASTNQTSMYLCASRETSGNYNEQFFGPGTRLTVL.

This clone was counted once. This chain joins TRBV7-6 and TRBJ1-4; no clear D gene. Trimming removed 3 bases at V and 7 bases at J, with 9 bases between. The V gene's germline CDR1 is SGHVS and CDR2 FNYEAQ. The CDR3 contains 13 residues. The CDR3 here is CASSFLGVEKLFF. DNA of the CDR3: TGTGCCAGCAGCTTTTTAGGAGTTGAAAAACTGTTTTTT. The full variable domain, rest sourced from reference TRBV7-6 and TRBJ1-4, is GAGVSQSPRYKVTKRGQDVALRCDPISGHVSLYWYRQALGQGPEFLTYFNYEAQQDKSGLPNDRFSAERPEGSISTLTIQRTEQRDSAMYRCASSFLGVEKLFFGSGTQLSVL.

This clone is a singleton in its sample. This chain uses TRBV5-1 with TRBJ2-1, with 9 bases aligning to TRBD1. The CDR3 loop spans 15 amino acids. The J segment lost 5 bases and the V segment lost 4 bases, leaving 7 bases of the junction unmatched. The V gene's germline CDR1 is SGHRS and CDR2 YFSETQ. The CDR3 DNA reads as TGCGCCAGCAGCACACAAGACAGGGGGAACAATGAGCAGTTCTTC. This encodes CASSTQDRGNNEQFF.

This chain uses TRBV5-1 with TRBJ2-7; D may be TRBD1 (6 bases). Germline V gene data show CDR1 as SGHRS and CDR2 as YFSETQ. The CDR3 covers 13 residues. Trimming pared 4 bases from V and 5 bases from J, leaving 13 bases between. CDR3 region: CASSDPGQHEQYF. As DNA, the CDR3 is TGCGCCAGCAGCGATCCGGGACAACACGAGCAGTACTTC.

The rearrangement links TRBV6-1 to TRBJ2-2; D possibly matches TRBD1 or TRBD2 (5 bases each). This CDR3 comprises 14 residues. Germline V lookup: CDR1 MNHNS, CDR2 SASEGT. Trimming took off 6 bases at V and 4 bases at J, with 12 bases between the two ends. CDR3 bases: TGTGCCAGCAGCCGGGACGGGATCACCGGGGAGCTGTTTTTT. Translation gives CASSRDGITGELFF.

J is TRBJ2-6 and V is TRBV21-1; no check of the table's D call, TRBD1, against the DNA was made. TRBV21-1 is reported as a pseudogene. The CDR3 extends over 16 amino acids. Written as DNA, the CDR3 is TGTGCCAGCCCCGGGACAGAAGACTCTGGGGCCAACGTCCTGACTTTC. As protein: CASPGTEDSGANVLTF.

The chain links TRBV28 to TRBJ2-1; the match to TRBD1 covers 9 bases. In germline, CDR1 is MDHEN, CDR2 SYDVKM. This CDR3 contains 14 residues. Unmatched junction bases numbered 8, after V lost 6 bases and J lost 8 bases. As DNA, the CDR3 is TGTGCCAGCAGGGGGGGACAGGGTGTACATGAGCAGTTCTTC. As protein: CASRGGQGVHEQFF.

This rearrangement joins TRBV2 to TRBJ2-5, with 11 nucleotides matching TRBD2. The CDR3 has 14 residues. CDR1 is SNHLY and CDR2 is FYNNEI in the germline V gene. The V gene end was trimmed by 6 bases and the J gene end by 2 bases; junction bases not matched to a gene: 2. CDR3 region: CASRTSGVQETQYF. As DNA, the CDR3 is TGTGCCAGCAGGACTAGCGGGGTTCAAGAGACCCAGTACTTC.

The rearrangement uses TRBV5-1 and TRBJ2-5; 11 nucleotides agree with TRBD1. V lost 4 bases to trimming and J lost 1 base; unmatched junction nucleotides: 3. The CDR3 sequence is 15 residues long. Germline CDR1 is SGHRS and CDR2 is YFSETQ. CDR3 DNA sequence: TGCGCCAGCAGCGACGGGACAGGGGGCCAAGAGACCCAGTACTTC. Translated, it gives CASSDGTGGQETQYF.

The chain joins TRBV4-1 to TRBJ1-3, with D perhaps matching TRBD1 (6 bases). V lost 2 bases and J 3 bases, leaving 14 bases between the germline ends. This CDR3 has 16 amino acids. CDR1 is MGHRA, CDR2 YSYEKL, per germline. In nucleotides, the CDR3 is TGCGCCAGCAGCCAACTAAACAGGGAAGTTGGAAACACCATATATTTT. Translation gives CASSQLNREVGNTIYF.

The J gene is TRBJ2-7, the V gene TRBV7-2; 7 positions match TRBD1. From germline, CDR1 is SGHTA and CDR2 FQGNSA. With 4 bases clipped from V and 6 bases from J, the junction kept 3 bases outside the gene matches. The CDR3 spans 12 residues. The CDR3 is CASSSGTAEQYF. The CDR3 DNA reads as TGTGCCAGCAGCTCCGGGACAGCCGAGCAGTACTTC.

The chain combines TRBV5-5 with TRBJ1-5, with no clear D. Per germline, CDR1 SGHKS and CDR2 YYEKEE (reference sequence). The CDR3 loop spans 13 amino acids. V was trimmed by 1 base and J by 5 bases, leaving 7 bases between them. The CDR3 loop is CASSLTADQPQHF. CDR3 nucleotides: TGTGCCAGCAGCTTGACAGCTGATCAGCCCCAGCATTTT.

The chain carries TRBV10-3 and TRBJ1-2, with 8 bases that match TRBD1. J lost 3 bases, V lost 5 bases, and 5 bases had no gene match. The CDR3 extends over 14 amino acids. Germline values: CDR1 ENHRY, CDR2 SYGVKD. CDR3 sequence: CAISSSTGDYGYTF. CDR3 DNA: TGTGCCATCAGTTCCTCGACAGGGGACTATGGCTACACCTTC.

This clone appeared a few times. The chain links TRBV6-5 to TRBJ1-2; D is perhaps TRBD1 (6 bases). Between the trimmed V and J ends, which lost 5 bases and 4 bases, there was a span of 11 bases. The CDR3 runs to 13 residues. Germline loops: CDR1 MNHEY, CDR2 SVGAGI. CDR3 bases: TGTGCCAGCAGTATCAGGGGATCCTATGGCTACACCTTC. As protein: CASSIRGSYGYTF.

The CDR3 sequence: CASKGLAGGTGELFF. The CDR3 bases are TGTGCCAGTAAGGGACTAGCGGGAGGCACCGGGGAGCTGTTTTTT. The chain combines TRBV19 with TRBJ2-2; TRBD2 agrees at 15 bases. Germline CDR1 and CDR2: LNHDA and SQIVND (reference sequence). The J segment lost 4 bases and the V segment lost 7 bases, leaving 1 base of the junction unmatched. The CDR3 is 15 residues long.

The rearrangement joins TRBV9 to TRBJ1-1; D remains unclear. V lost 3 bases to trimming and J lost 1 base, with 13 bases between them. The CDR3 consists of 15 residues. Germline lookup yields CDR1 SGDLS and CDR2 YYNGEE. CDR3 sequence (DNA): TGTGCCAGCAGCGCTAAGGAAGCAGGGAACACTGAAGCTTTCTTT. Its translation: CASSAKEAGNTEAFF.

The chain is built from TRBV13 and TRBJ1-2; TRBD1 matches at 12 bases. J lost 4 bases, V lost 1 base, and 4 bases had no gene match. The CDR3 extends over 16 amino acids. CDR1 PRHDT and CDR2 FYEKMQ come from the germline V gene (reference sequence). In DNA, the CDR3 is TGTGCCAGCAGCTTAGTGGGACAGGGGGCGAGCTATGGCTACACCTTC. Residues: CASSLVGQGASYGYTF.